This entry features one T cell receptor (beta chain) sequence. Its antigen is as yet unknown. The V end lost 3 bases, the J end lost 0 bases, and 12 bases lay between the germline ends. Germline V CDR1 and CDR2: ENHRY, SYGVKD. CDR3 length equals 15 residues. This entry comes from a study of Ad26.COV2.S vaccination and SARS-CoV-2 variants. Whole-study context: Intramuscularly, Ad26.COV2.S was given either once or twice, 56 days apart. Study-level findings and limits: The study found similar non-spike TCR breadth in vaccine and placebo recipients.

TCRdb's copy holds only in-frame clones and misses some; the assay was immunoSEQ multiplex PCR. The sample yields fewer than 500,000 clones, 90% seen once. The treatment was: about 20 received Ad26.COV2.S at low or high dose, single or two shots; about 5 received placebo; per-sample allocation not given. Vaccine and placebo recipients were sampled on day 63 after the first injection. Its platform was an Ad26 vector, and its expressed antigen was Wuhan-strain SARS-CoV-2 spike. The gene calls are TRBV10-3 and TRBJ2-7; the D gene is possibly TRBD2 (5 bases). The receptor was isolated from a person aged 18-65 years who received the Ad26.COV2.S COVID-19 vaccine or a placebo. The sample consisted of peripheral blood, taken in a trial of Ad26.COV2.S vaccine versus placebo. The CDR3 nucleotides are TGTGCCATCAGTGAAAGTGGGAGAAGCTCCTACGAGCAGTACTTC. Its translation is CAISESGRSSYEQYF.